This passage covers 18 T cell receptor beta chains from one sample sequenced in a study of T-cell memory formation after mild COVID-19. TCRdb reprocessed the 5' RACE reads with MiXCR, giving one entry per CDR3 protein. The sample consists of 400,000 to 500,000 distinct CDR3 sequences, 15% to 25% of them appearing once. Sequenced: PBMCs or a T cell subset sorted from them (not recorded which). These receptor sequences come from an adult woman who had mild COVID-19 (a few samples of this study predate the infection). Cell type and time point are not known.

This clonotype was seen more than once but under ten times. The chain's CDR3 is CASSSWTSGSTGELFF. The CDR3 DNA is TGTGCCAGCAGCTCCTGGACTAGCGGAAGCACCGGGGAGCTGTTTTTT. The J gene is TRBJ2-2, the V gene TRBV5-8; 10 positions match TRBD2. Looked up from germline, CDR1 is SGHTS and CDR2 is YDEGEE. The J segment lost 4 bases and the V segment lost 3 bases, leaving 6 bases of the junction unmatched. This CDR3 contains 16 residues.

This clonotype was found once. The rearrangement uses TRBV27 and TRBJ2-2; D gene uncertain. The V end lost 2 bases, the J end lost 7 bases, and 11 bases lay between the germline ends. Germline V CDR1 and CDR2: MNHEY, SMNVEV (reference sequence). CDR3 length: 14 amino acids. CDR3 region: CASSLTTGLGELFF. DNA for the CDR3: TGTGCCAGCAGTTTAACTACGGGTCTCGGGGAGCTGTTTTTT.

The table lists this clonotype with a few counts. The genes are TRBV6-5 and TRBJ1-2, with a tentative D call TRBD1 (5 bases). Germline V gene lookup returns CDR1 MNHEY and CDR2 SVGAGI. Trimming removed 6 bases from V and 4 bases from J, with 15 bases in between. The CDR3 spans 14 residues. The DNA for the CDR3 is TGTGCCAGCAGCCCTCCGGAGGGGACCTATGGCTACACCTTC. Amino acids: CASSPPEGTYGYTF.

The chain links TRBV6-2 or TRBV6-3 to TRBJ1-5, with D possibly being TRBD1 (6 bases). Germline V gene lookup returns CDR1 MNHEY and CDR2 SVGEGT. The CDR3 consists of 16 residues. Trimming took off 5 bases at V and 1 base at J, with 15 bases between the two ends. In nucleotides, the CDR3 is TGTGCCAGCAGTAACCACCGGACAGCCAGCAATCAGCCCCAGCATTTT. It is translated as CASSNHRTASNQPQHF.

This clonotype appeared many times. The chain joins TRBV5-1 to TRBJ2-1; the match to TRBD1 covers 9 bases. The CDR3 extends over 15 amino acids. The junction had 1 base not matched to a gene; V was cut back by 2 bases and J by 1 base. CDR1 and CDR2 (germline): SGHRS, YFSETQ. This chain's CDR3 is CASSFGTGSYNEQFF. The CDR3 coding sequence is TGCGCCAGCAGCTTCGGGACAGGGTCCTACAATGAGCAGTTCTTC.

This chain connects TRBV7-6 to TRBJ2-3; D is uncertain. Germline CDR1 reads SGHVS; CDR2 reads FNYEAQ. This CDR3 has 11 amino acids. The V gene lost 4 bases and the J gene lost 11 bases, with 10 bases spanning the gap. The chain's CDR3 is CASSSSVRQYF. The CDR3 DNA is TGTGCCAGCAGCTCTTCTGTAAGGCAGTATTTT. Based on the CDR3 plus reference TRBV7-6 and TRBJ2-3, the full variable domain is GAGVSQSPRYKVTKRGQDVALRCDPISGHVSLYWYRQALGQGPEFLTYFNYEAQQDKSGLPNDRFSAERPEGSISTLTIQRTEQRDSAMYRCASSSSVRQYFGPGTRLTVL.

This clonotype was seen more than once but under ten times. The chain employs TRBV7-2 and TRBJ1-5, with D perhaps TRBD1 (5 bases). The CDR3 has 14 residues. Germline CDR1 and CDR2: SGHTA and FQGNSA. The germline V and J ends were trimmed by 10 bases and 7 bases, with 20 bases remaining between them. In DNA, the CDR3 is TGTGCCACCCGCCGCGGCTCCGGGGCGCAGCCCCAGCATTTT. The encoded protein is CATRRGSGAQPQHF.

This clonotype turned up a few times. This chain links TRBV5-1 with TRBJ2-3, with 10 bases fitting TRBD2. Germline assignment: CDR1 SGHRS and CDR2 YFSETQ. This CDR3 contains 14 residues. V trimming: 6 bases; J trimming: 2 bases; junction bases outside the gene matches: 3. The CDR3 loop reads CASKLAGATDTQYF. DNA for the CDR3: TGCGCCAGCAAGCTAGCGGGAGCCACAGATACGCAGTATTTT.

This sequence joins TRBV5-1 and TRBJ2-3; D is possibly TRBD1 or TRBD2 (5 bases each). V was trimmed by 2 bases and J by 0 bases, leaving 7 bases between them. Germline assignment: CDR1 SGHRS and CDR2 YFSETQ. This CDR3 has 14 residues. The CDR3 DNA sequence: TGCGCCAGCAGCTTTTGGGACAGCACAGATACGCAGTATTTT. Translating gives CASSFWDSTDTQYF.

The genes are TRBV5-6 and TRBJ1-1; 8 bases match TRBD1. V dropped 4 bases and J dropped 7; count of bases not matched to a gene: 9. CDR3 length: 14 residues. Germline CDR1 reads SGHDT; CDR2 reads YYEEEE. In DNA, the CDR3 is TGTGCCAGCAGCCCCCAGGGGGCGAATGGTGAAGCTTTCTTT. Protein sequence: CASSPQGANGEAFF.

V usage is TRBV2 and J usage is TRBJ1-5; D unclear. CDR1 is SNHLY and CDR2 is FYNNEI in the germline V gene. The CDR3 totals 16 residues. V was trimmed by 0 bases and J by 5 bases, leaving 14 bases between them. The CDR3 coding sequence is TGTGCCAGCAGTGAAGCGCTTCCCCGGGCGGATCAGCCCCAGCATTTT. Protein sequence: CASSEALPRADQPQHF.

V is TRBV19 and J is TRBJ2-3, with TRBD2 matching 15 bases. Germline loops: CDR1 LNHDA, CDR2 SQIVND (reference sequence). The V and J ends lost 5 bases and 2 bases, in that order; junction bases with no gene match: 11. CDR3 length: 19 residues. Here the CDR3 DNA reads TGTGCCAGTAGTTGGACTAGCGGGGGGGCCTTCCCGAACACAGATACGCAGTATTTT. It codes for CASSWTSGGAFPNTDTQYF.

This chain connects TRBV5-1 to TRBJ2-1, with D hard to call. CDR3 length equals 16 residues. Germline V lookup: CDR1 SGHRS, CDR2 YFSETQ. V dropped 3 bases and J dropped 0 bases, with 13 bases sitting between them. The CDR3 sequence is CASSSWSTRSYNEQFF. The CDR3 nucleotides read TGCGCCAGCAGCTCCTGGAGCACCCGCTCCTACAATGAGCAGTTCTTC. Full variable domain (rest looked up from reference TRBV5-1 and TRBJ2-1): KAGVTQTPRYLIKTRGQQVTLSCSPISGHRSVSWYQQTPGQGLQFLFEYFSETQRNKGNFPGRFSGRQFSNSRSEMNVSTLELGDSALYLCASSSWSTRSYNEQFFGPGTRLTVL.

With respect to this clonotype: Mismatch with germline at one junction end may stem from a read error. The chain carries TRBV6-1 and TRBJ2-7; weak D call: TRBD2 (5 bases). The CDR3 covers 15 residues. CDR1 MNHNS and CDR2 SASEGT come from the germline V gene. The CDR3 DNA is TGTGCAAGCAGTGGAGGCCATCTCCTCTCCTACGAGCAGTACTTC. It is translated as CASSGGHLLSYEQYF.

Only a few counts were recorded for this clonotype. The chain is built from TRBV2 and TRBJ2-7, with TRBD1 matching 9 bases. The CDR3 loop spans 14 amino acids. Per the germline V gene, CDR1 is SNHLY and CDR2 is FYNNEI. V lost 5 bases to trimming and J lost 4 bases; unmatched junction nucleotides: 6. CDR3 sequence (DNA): TGTGCCAGCAGTACCCACAGGGGGCAATACGAGCAGTACTTC. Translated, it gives CASSTHRGQYEQYF. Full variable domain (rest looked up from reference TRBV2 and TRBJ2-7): EPEVTQTPSHQVTQMGQEVILRCVPISNHLYFYWYRQILGQKVEFLVSFYNNEISEKSEIFDDQFSVERPDGSNFTLKIRSTKLEDSAMYFCASSTHRGQYEQYFGPGTRLTVT.

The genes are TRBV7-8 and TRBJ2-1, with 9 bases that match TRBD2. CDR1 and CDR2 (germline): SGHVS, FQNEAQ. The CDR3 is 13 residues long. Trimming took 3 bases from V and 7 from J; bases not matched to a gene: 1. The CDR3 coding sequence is TGTGCCAGCAGCTTCACTAGCGGGAATGAGCAGTTCTTC. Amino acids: CASSFTSGNEQFF.

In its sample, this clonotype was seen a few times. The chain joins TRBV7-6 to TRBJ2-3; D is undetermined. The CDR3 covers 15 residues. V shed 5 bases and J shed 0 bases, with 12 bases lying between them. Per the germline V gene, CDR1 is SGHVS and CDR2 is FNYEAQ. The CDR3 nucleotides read TGTGCCAGCAGCGCCCCGGGCAGCAGCACAGATACGCAGTATTTT. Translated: CASSAPGSSTDTQYF.

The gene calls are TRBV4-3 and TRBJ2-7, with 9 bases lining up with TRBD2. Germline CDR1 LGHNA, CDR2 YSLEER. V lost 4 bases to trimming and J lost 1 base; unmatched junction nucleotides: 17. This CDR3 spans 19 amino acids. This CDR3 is CASSRRTPNHSGSSYEQYF. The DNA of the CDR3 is TGCGCCAGCAGCCGAAGAACCCCGAATCATAGCGGGAGTTCCTACGAGCAGTACTTC.